This T cell receptor beta chain appears in the sequencing data of a study of blood T cell repertoires in COVID-19. Whole-study context: COVID-19 samples collected from the United States, Italy and Spain covered acute and convalescent phases. PBMCs, B-cell-depleted T cells, or T cells were the source of the cDNA or gDNA that made up the material.

The CDR3 covers 15 residues. The germline V gene has CDR1 SGHNT and CDR2 YENEEA. The J segment lost 4 bases and the V segment lost 1 base, leaving 1 base of the junction unmatched. In the study's own analysis: Reference gene primers were amplified, and this amplification served to estimate nucleated cell counts. Profiling relied on immunoSEQ multiplex PCR, and the TCRdb table lists in-frame clones only, not all of them. V and J calls plus clone size are reproduced from that table; the DNA served to infer D and trimming. The sample includes 9,500 to 15,000 clones, more than 75% of them seen just once.

V usage is TRBV11-3 and J usage is TRBJ2-1; 10 nucleotides align to TRBD2. The TCR comes from an older man with active COVID-19. Input material: peripheral blood. The CDR3 region has the DNA TGTGCCAGCAGCTTAGGACTAGCGGGTTACAATGAGCAGTTCTTC. Translated, it gives CASSLGLAGYNEQFF.